These T cell receptor beta chains were read from a single sample in a study of T cells after posttransplantation cyclophosphamide. Some clones are missing from TCRdb's copy, which holds only in-frame ones; the method was immunoSEQ multiplex PCR. The table has 8,000 to 9,500 clones, 90% seen once. Sample: CD4+ T cells sorted from blood, taken about 1,500 days after allogeneic stem cell transplant with posttransplant cyclophosphamide. The receptors originated from a female patient aged 50-65 years who received an allogeneic stem cell transplant from a related donor, was CMV-positive, and had no GVHD. The T cells may come from the graft donor. Both conserved end residues are part of each CDR3. The order of the fields is CDR3 DNA, CDR3 protein, D gene, J gene, V gene, clone size. D genes are given only for firm matches. The size field is filled for only some rows; it gives once, few, many or a size class.

DNA: TGTGCCAGCAGCTTAGTGGGTAGGGTGGCGGGAGGGTCCTACAATGAGCAGTTCTTC; CDR3: CASSLVGRVAGGSYNEQFF; D: TRBD2; J: TRBJ2-1; V: TRBV7-9; size: .
DNA: TGTGCCAGCGCCCCCCGGGACAGGGGAACAGATACGCAGTATTTT; CDR3: CASAPRDRGTDTQYF; D: TRBD1; J: TRBJ2-3; V: TRBV11-3; size: .
DNA: TGTGCCAGCAGCTTAAGCCCCTCCCCCAGGACAGGGGTAGGGGACGAGCAGTACTTC; CDR3: CASSLSPSPRTGVGDEQYF; D: TRBD1; J: TRBJ2-7; V: TRBV7-2; size: .
DNA: TGTGCCAGCCGAACAGGGGAAAATCCCTACGAGCAGTACTTC; CDR3: CASRTGENPYEQYF; D: TRBD1; J: TRBJ2-7; V: TRBV7-9; size: .
DNA: TGTGCCAGCAGCCCGACAGGTTGGGCAGATACGCAGTATTTT; CDR3: CASSPTGWADTQYF; D: .; J: TRBJ2-3; V: TRBV9; size: .
DNA: TGTGCCAGCAGCTTACGTCAAAGGAGATCGTCTTATGGCTACACCTTC; CDR3: CASSLRQRRSSYGYTF; D: .; J: TRBJ1-2; V: TRBV7-2; size: .
DNA: TGCGCCAGCAGTGATGGCCTAGCGGGAGGAGAGACCCAGTACTTC; CDR3: CASSDGLAGGETQYF; D: TRBD2; J: TRBJ2-5; V: TRBV10-1; size: .
DNA: TGCAGCGTTTCTGGACTTACCTACGAGCAGTACTTC; CDR3: CSVSGLTYEQYF; D: .; J: TRBJ2-7; V: TRBV29-1; size: .
DNA: TGTGCCAGTAGTCGGACAGAAGCAACTAATGAAAAACTGTTTTTT; CDR3: CASSRTEATNEKLFF; D: .; J: TRBJ1-4; V: TRBV19; size: .
DNA: TGCGCCAGCAGCGGTCGGCAGGGCTATAACTATGGCTACACCTTC; CDR3: CASSGRQGYNYGYTF; D: .; J: TRBJ1-2; V: TRBV5-1; size: .
DNA: TGCGCCAGCAGCCAAGACCGGAACACTGAAGCTTTCTTT; CDR3: CASSQDRNTEAFF; D: .; J: TRBJ1-1; V: TRBV4-3; size: few
DNA: TGTGCCAGCAGCTTAGTTGTTGCGGGCCCTAGCACAGATACGCAGTATTTT; CDR3: CASSLVVAGPSTDTQYF; D: .; J: TRBJ2-3; V: TRBV7-8; size: .
DNA: TGCGCCAGCAGCCTGGCGGTAACTAGCGGACACTCCTACGAGCAGTACTTC; CDR3: CASSLAVTSGHSYEQYF; D: TRBD2; J: TRBJ2-7; V: TRBV5-1; size: .
DNA: TGTGCCAGCAGGCCCATTAGCGGGGGAAGCACAGATACGCAGTATTTT; CDR3: CASRPISGGSTDTQYF; D: TRBD2; J: TRBJ2-3; V: TRBV27; size: .
DNA: TGTGCTAGTGGTTTGGAGGGACAGGGCTATAGCAATCAGCCCCAGCATTTT; CDR3: CASGLEGQGYSNQPQHF; D: TRBD1; J: TRBJ1-5; V: TRBV12-5; size: .
DNA: TGTGCCAGCAGCAGAGGACCCCGGGGGGAGACTGAAGCTTTCTTT; CDR3: CASSRGPRGETEAFF; D: .; J: TRBJ1-1; V: TRBV5-6; size: .
DNA: TGCAGCGTTGTCTCGGGGAGGCATGCTGGAAACACCATATATTTT; CDR3: CSVVSGRHAGNTIYF; D: .; J: TRBJ1-3; V: TRBV29-1; size: .
DNA: TGTGCCAGCAGATCGGGGGGTACGACCTACGAGCAGTACTTC; CDR3: CASRSGGTTYEQYF; D: TRBD2; J: TRBJ2-7; V: TRBV7-9; size: once
DNA: TGTGCCAGCAGTACTGACAGGAGCAATCAGCCCCAGCATTTT; CDR3: CASSTDRSNQPQHF; D: .; J: TRBJ1-5; V: TRBV28; size: .
DNA: TGTGCCAGCAGCGCCACAGATTGGAATGAGCAGTTCTTC; CDR3: CASSATDWNEQFF; D: .; J: TRBJ2-1; V: TRBV9; size: .
DNA: TGTGCCAGCTCACTAGACAGGGAGCAGTACTTC; CDR3: CASSLDREQYF; D: .; J: TRBJ2-7; V: TRBV18; size: .
DNA: TGCGCCAGCAGCCAACACCCGTCGGGGGAGGAGACCCAGTACTTC; CDR3: CASSQHPSGEETQYF; D: .; J: TRBJ2-5; V: TRBV4-3; size: .
DNA: TGTGCCAGCAAGTTTCGGGGAGGGGCTGGCACTGAAGCTTTCTTT; CDR3: CASKFRGGAGTEAFF; D: .; J: TRBJ1-1; V: TRBV28; size: once
DNA: TGTGCCAGCAGCCCAGGGTCACTAAGCTCCTACAATGAGCAGTTCTTC; CDR3: CASSPGSLSSYNEQFF; D: .; J: TRBJ2-1; V: TRBV11-1; size: .
DNA: TGTGCCAGCAGCTTAGCGACAGGGGCAGTAATCACTGAAGCTTTCTTT; CDR3: CASSLATGAVITEAFF; D: TRBD1; J: TRBJ1-1; V: TRBV7-3; size: once
DNA: TGTGCCACAGACGCAGGGACCGGGGAGCTGTTTTTT; CDR3: CATDAGTGELFF; D: .; J: TRBJ2-2; V: TRBV10-3; size: .
DNA: TGTGCCAGCAGCTTGAGCACAGGGACAGGCGCGGGGGACACTGAAGCTTTCTTT; CDR3: CASSLSTGTGAGDTEAFF; D: TRBD1; J: TRBJ1-1; V: TRBV13; size: .
DNA: TGTGCCAGCGGCACAAGGGGACAGGTCTACAATGAGCAGTTCTTC; CDR3: CASGTRGQVYNEQFF; D: TRBD1; J: TRBJ2-1; V: TRBV5-8; size: .
DNA: TGTGCCAGTAGGAGACAGGGGGCGAACACCGGGGAGCTGTTTTTT; CDR3: CASRRQGANTGELFF; D: TRBD1; J: TRBJ2-2; V: TRBV19; size: .
DNA: TGTGCCAGCAGCCAAGACAGGGGGAACACTGAAGCTTTCTTT; CDR3: CASSQDRGNTEAFF; D: TRBD1; J: TRBJ1-1; V: TRBV7-9; size: .
DNA: TGTGCCAGCAGGCCGACTAGCGGGAGAGTTAGTGGGGAGCTGTTTTTT; CDR3: CASRPTSGRVSGELFF; D: TRBD2; J: TRBJ2-2; V: TRBV5-6; size: .
DNA: TGCGCCAGCAGCGTGACAGGGGGTGTTGGGTATGGCTACACCTTC; CDR3: CASSVTGGVGYGYTF; D: TRBD1; J: TRBJ1-2; V: TRBV5-1; size: .
DNA: TGTGCCAGCAGTCCCGCCCCGATGAGCTCCTACAATGAGCAGTTCTTC; CDR3: CASSPAPMSSYNEQFF; D: .; J: TRBJ2-1; V: TRBV28; size: .
DNA: TGTGCCTGGAGTGACGCTAGCGGGGCCGAGACCCAGTACTTC; CDR3: CAWSDASGAETQYF; D: TRBD2; J: TRBJ2-5; V: TRBV30; size: .
DNA: TGTGCCAGCAGCTCCGGGGGTGAGGGTGGCTACACCTTC; CDR3: CASSSGGEGGYTF; D: .; J: TRBJ1-2; V: TRBV11-2; size: .